The rows below give T cell receptor beta chains drawn from one sample of a study of technical replicates of blood from a few donors. The data were produced by immunoSEQ multiplex PCR, yet TCRdb's version contains in-frame clones alone and is incomplete. The table includes 35,000 to 50,000 clones, 90% to 97% detected once. Sequenced: T cells isolated from PBMCs. These receptor sequences come from a human donor in good health. Both conserved end residues are part of each CDR3. A D gene is named only where the DNA matches it firmly. The size field is filled for only some rows; it gives once, few, many or a size class.

TRBD2,TRBJ2-1,TRBV10-3,-,TGTGCCATCAGTGAGTCGAAAGTACTAGCGGGAGGAGGTGAGCAGTTCTTC,CAISESKVLAGGGEQFF
TRBD2,TRBJ2-1,TRBV5-1,-,TGCGCCAGCAGCTGGCCTAGCGGGAGGACCTACAATGAGCAGTTCTTC,CASSWPSGRTYNEQFF
-,TRBJ1-2,TRBV28,-,TGTGCCAGCAGTTTAAAAGGCAGACTAACACATGGCTACACCTTC,CASSLKGRLTHGYTF
-,TRBJ2-7,TRBV4-1,-,TGCGCCAGCAGCCCTATAATGGACAGTAGTGACGAGCAGTACTTC,CASSPIMDSSDEQYF
-,TRBJ2-3,TRBV5-4,-,TGTGCCAGCAGCTTGGCCGGGGGGAGACAGGGGACAGATACGCAGTATTTT,CASSLAGGRQGTDTQYF
-,TRBJ2-1,TRBV12-2,-,TGTGCAAGTCGCGCCACGCAGGGTGGGCAGTTCTTC,CASRATQGGQFF
-,TRBJ1-5,TRBV5-6,-,TGTGCCAGCAGCTTCCGGGGACAGCCCCAGCATTTT,CASSFRGQPQHF
-,TRBJ1-5,TRBV19,-,TGTGCCAGTAGCACGGCAGGTAATAGCAATCAGCCCCAGCATTTT,CASSTAGNSNQPQHF
TRBD1,TRBJ1-1,TRBV6-1,-,TGTGCCAGCAGCGTGGGACAGGGAACCACTGAAGCTTTCTTT,CASSVGQGTTEAFF
-,TRBJ1-3,TRBV11-3,-,TGTGCCAGCAGGTTCAGGGAGGAAAACACCATATATTTT,CASRFREENTIYF
-,TRBJ1-3,TRBV9,once,TGTGCCAGCAGCAAACAGGGAAACACCATATATTTT,CASSKQGNTIYF
TRBD1,TRBJ1-3,TRBV10-1,-,TGCGCCAGCAGTGAAGCGACAGGGGCTGGAAACACCATATATTTT,CASSEATGAGNTIYF
TRBD2,TRBJ2-3,TRBV6-5,-,TGTGCCAGCAGCGACACCGCGGGAGGCACAGATACGCAGTATTTT,CASSDTAGGTDTQYF
-,TRBJ2-2,TRBV5-1,-,TGCGCCAGCAGCTTGGCACAGGGCTCCACCGGGGAGCTGTTTTTT,CASSLAQGSTGELFF
-,TRBJ1-4,TRBV7-9,-,TGTGCCAGCAGCTCCTCCCCCAGGGCTGGTCCTAATGAAAAACTGTTTTTT,CASSSSPRAGPNEKLFF
-,TRBJ2-3,TRBV30,-,TGTGCCTGGAGTGTAATGTCACTCGGGTATTCAGATACGCAGTATTTT,CAWSVMSLGYSDTQYF
TRBD1,TRBJ1-2,TRBV5-4,-,TGTGCCAGCAGCTTACAGGGGACTTATGGCTACACCTTC,CASSLQGTYGYTF
TRBD1,TRBJ2-7,TRBV10-1,-,TGCGCCAGCAGTGAAGGTGGGACAGGGGGAGAGCAGTACTTC,CASSEGGTGGEQYF
TRBD1,TRBJ2-1,TRBV29-1,-,TGCAGCGTTGTAGGGGGCGCTGAGCAGTTCTTC,CSVVGGAEQFF
-,TRBJ1-5,TRBV28,-,TGTGCCAGCAGTCTCTACAGGGACGATCAGCCCCAGCATTTT,CASSLYRDDQPQHF
-,TRBJ2-7,TRBV27,once,TGTGCCAGCAGTTGGAGGGCGAACTACGAGCAGTACTTC,CASSWRANYEQYF
-,TRBJ1-1,TRBV2,-,TGTGCCAGCAGCTCCTGGAGGAGGGAGTCCACTGAAGCTTTCTTT,CASSSWRRESTEAFF
-,TRBJ2-1,TRBV6-5,-,TGTGCCAGCAGTTATGGGACAAATTACAATGAGCAGTTCTTC,CASSYGTNYNEQFF
TRBD2,TRBJ2-2,TRBV29-1,-,TGCAGCGTTGAGGGGGGGGCCGGGGAGCTGTTTTTT,CSVEGGAGELFF
-,TRBJ2-5,TRBV4-1,-,TGCGCCAGCAGCCAAGATGCCGGGGATGAGACCCAGTACTTC,CASSQDAGDETQYF
TRBD1,TRBJ2-7,TRBV29-1,-,TGCAGCGTTGCCGGGACAGGGTTTTCCTACGAGCAGTACTTC,CSVAGTGFSYEQYF
-,TRBJ1-5,TRBV6-1,-,TGTGCCAGCAGTGAAAGACAGAAGGGTCAGCCCCAGCATTTT,CASSERQKGQPQHF
TRBD1,TRBJ1-3,TRBV4-2,-,TGTGCCAGCAGCCATTACCAGGGGGCAGTCTCTGGAAACACCATATATTTT,CASSHYQGAVSGNTIYF
TRBD2,TRBJ2-2,TRBV2,-,TGTGCCAGCAGTGAAAGCGGGAGGGCCCACACCGGGGAGCTGTTTTTT,CASSESGRAHTGELFF
-,TRBJ1-2,TRBV7-2,-,TGTGCCAGCAGCTTCCCAGGGGAACGCGGCTACACCTTC,CASSFPGERGYTF
-,TRBJ2-5,TRBV6-5,-,TGTGCCAGCTCCCTTTCGGGAGTATTGGAGACCCAGTACTTC,CASSLSGVLETQYF
-,TRBJ1-5,TRBV9,-,TGTGCCAGCAGCGCGAAGGGACGGGAGACTGGCAATCAGCCCCAGCATTTT,CASSAKGRETGNQPQHF
-,TRBJ1-2,TRBV13,-,TGTGCCAGCAGCTTGGGAGGAACCTATGGCTACACCTTC,CASSLGGTYGYTF
TRBD2,TRBJ2-1,TRBV9,-,TGTGCCAGCAGCGTAGGTGTAGCGGGGGTTTTCAGTGAGCAGTTCTTC,CASSVGVAGVFSEQFF
TRBD1,TRBJ1-1,TRBV11-3,-,TGTGCCAGCAGCCCCCGGGACAGGGAAGGCGAAGCTTTCTTT,CASSPRDREGEAFF
TRBD1,TRBJ2-3,TRBV15,-,TGTGCCACCAGCGTAGACAGGGGAATGGATACGCAGTATTTT,CATSVDRGMDTQYF
-,TRBJ1-1,TRBV2,once,TGTGCCAGCAGTGGTATAGCTAACACTGAAGCTTTCTTT,CASSGIANTEAFF
-,TRBJ2-7,TRBV9,-,TGTGCCAGCAGCGTTGCCGAGGGTACCTACGAGCAGTACTTC,CASSVAEGTYEQYF
-,TRBJ1-1,TRBV13,-,TGTGCCAGCAGCTTACTGGGCAGGGAAGCTTTCTTT,CASSLLGREAFF
TRBD2,TRBJ2-7,TRBV2,-,TGTGCCAGCAGTCAAAATGGACTAGCGGGAGAATACGAGCAGTACTTC,CASSQNGLAGEYEQYF
-,TRBJ2-2,TRBV9,-,TGTGCCAGCAGCGCCAGACAGGCCTGGTCCGGGGAGCTGTTTTTT,CASSARQAWSGELFF
TRBD1,TRBJ1-2,TRBV10-3,-,TGTGCCATCAGTGAGTCGAATCCAGGGGGCTCAGGAGGCTACACCTTC,CAISESNPGGSGGYTF
TRBD2,TRBJ2-2,TRBV19,-,TGTGCCAGTATGAAGGCTAGCGGGAGGGCCGGGACCGGGGAGCTGTTTTTT,CASMKASGRAGTGELFF
-,TRBJ2-7,TRBV2,-,TGTGCCAGCAGTGAAGCTAGTCCAAACTACGAGCAGTACTTC,CASSEASPNYEQYF
TRBD2,TRBJ2-1,TRBV7-8,-,TGTGCCAGCAGCCTACGGACTAGCGGGATAACATATGAGCAGTTCTTC,CASSLRTSGITYEQFF
TRBD1,TRBJ2-7,TRBV5-4,-,TGTGCCACCAGTGACTTACAGGGGCCAGTCCTCTCCTACGAGCAGTACTTC,CATSDLQGPVLSYEQYF